A single sample is the source of the 6 T cell receptor beta chains below, sequenced in a study of T cell clusters in autoimmune cytopenias. Each sample's input was roughly 250 ng genomic DNA, 38,000 or so genome equivalents. TRB was amplified by touch-down multiplex PCR, primer pools A and B combined. TCRdb re-called the multiplex PCR reads; every CDR3 protein appears as one record, without DNA. In all, the sample yields about 3,000 distinct CDR3 sequences. The sequenced sample consisted of peripheral blood. These receptors came from a human donor with an autoimmune cytopenia or autoimmune hepatitis (not recorded which).

This clonotype counts as medium-sized by frequency. The chain combines TRBV15 with TRBJ2-2; TCRdb designates TRBD1, a call that cannot be tested without DNA. The CDR3 runs to 16 residues. The V gene's germline CDR1 is LNHNV and CDR2 YYDKDF (reference sequence). The CDR3 spells CATSREWGTAGGELFF. Combining the CDR3 with reference TRBV15 and TRBJ2-2 gives the whole variable domain DAMVIQNPRYQVTQFGKPVTLSCSQTLNHNVMYWYQQKSSQAPKLLFHYYDKDFNNEADTPDNFQSRRPNTSFCFLDIRSPGLGDTAMYLCATSREWGTAGGELFFGEGSRLTVL.

J is TRBJ2-7 and V is TRBV19; the D gene TCRdb calls, TRBD1, cannot be checked with no DNA. CDR3 length equals 14 residues. The V gene's germline CDR1 is LNHDA and CDR2 SQIVND (reference sequence). The CDR3 region is CASSPGTGSYEQYF.

V and J are TRBV21-1 and TRBJ1-5. TRBV21-1 is designated a pseudogene. CDR3 length: 16 residues. The CDR3 region is CASSPRRQTSNQPQHF.

The chain recombines TRBV5-4 with TRBJ1-1. The CDR3 sequence is 13 residues long. Germline CDR1 reads SGHNT; CDR2 reads YYREEE (reference sequence). CDR3 sequence reads: CASSLIQDTEAFF.

This clonotype is medium-sized by frequency. The gene calls are TRBV6-4 and TRBJ2-1; TCRdb reports TRBD1, a call that lacks DNA to check it against. CDR1 MRHNA and CDR2 SNTAGT come from the germline V gene. The CDR3 is 16 residues long. This chain's CDR3 is CASSDSWGGPFNEQFF.

This clonotype registers medium-sized (0.01 to 0.1%) by frequency. The chain links TRBV7-9 to TRBJ2-2. Germline CDR1 and CDR2: SEHNR and FQNEAQ (reference sequence). This CDR3 comprises 14 residues. The CDR3: CASSLDDYTGELFF.